Listed below are T cell receptor beta chains from one sample, sequenced in a study of T cells after yellow fever vaccination. TCRdb processed the 5' RACE reads anew with MiXCR; each CDR3 protein has one entry. The repertoire holds some 250,000 distinct CDR3 sequences, about 3.5% seen once, with around a fifth in the top ten. Sample: PBMCs, taken 15 days after the yellow fever booster vaccination. Receptors originate from a man aged 18-30 years who received the YFV17D yellow fever vaccine. The CDR3 runs from the conserved cysteine through the conserved F or W. A D gene is named only where the DNA matches it firmly. Not every row has a clone size; where given, it reads once, few, many or a size class.

>.|TRBV6-5|TRBJ1-1|many
CASSYHRGAEAFF
TGTGCCAGCAGTTATCACCGGGGGGCTGAAGCTTTCTTT
>.|TRBV7-9|TRBJ2-7|many
CASSLDRVPYEQYF
TGTGCCAGCAGCTTAGACAGGGTCCCCTACGAGCAGTACTTC
>TRBD2|TRBV29-1|TRBJ2-4|many
CSVATGGTKNIQYF
TGCAGCGTCGCAACCGGGGGGACCAAAAACATTCAGTACTTC
>.|TRBV18|TRBJ2-7|many
CASSPPDTRSYEQYF
TGTGCCAGCTCACCACCGGACACTCGCTCCTACGAGCAGTACTTC
>TRBD2|TRBV6-5|TRBJ2-5|many
CASSYLGSGVETQYF
TGTGCCAGCAGTTACCTCGGTAGCGGGGTGGAGACCCAGTACTTC
>TRBD1|TRBV5-1|TRBJ1-2|many
CASSFMGQGASGYTF
TGCGCCAGCAGCTTTATGGGACAGGGGGCGTCGGGCTACACCTTC
>.|TRBV27|TRBJ1-6|many
CASSLWQGPLHF
TGTGCCAGCAGTTTATGGCAGGGTCCCCTCCACTTT
>.|TRBV12-3/TRBV12-4|TRBJ2-6|many
CASTSGFSGANVLTF
TGTGCCAGCACTTCCGGGTTTTCTGGGGCCAACGTCCTGACTTTC
>TRBD1|TRBV5-4|TRBJ1-3|.
CASSLDRGSSGNTIYF
TGTGCCAGCAGCTTGGACAGGGGGAGCTCTGGAAACACCATATATTTT
>.|TRBV7-3|TRBJ2-3|many
CASSRGSRTDTQYF
TGTGCCAGCAGCCGGGGGTCGCGGACAGATACGCAGTATTTT
>.|TRBV5-1|TRBJ2-1|many
CASSLGQDSLYNEQFF
TGCGCCAGCAGCTTGGGGCAGGACAGCCTATACAATGAGCAGTTCTTC
>.|TRBV7-2|TRBJ2-3|many
CASSLVGGKFTDTQYF
TGTGCCAGCAGCTTAGTTGGCGGGAAATTCACAGATACGCAGTATTTT
>TRBD1|TRBV7-6|TRBJ2-2|many
CASSFFLTGKLQRNTGELFF
TGTGCCAGCAGCTTTTTCTTGACAGGGAAGCTCCAAAGAAACACCGGGGAGCTGTTTTTT
>.|TRBV29-1|TRBJ1-1|many
CSVGPLNTEAFF
TGCAGCGTGGGACCCTTGAACACTGAAGCTTTCTTT
>TRBD2|TRBV9|TRBJ2-1|many
CASSVQTSGVLGVQFF
TGTGCCAGCAGCGTGCAGACTAGCGGGGTCCTGGGGGTGCAGTTCTTC
>TRBD1|TRBV4-3|TRBJ2-1|few
CASSQDPSGTGGTDNEQFF
TGCGCCAGCAGCCAAGACCCCAGCGGAACAGGGGGTACCGACAATGAGCAGTTCTTC
>.|TRBV19|TRBJ2-1|.
CASSKRAGAGDEQFF
TGTGCCAGTAGTAAACGGGCGGGGGCTGGGGATGAGCAGTTCTTC
>.|TRBV12-3/TRBV12-4|TRBJ1-1|many
CASSLAAGAFF
TGTGCCAGCAGTTTGGCGGCCGGGGCTTTCTTT
>.|TRBV12-3/TRBV12-4|TRBJ1-1|many
CASSSAGGNTEAFF
TGTGCCAGCAGTTCGGCGGGGGGGAACACTGAAGCTTTCTTT
>.|TRBV19|TRBJ1-1|many
CASSMGRTEAFF
TGTGCCAGTAGTATGGGGAGGACTGAAGCTTTCTTT
>.|TRBV28|TRBJ1-2|many
CASTLGTVGNYGYTF
TGTGCCAGCACCTTGGGAACTGTGGGGAACTATGGCTACACCTTC
>TRBD2|TRBV14|TRBJ2-2|many
CASSQAERGGHNGELFF
TGTGCCAGCAGCCAAGCGGAGCGGGGGGGCCATAACGGGGAGCTGTTTTTT
>.|TRBV12-3/TRBV12-4|TRBJ2-2|many
CASSLNRAGELFF
TGTGCCAGCAGTTTAAATCGGGCCGGGGAGCTGTTTTTT
>.|TRBV29-1|TRBJ2-5|many
CSVVVSRGEETQYF
TGCAGCGTTGTCGTCTCGAGGGGGGAAGAGACCCAGTACTTC
>.|TRBV5-1|TRBJ1-4|many
CASSSGAIGTNEKLFF
TGCGCCAGCAGCTCCGGGGCGATCGGAACTAATGAAAAACTGTTTTTT
>TRBD1|TRBV6-2/TRBV6-3|TRBJ2-1|few
CATRDRGPYNEQFF
TGTGCCACCAGAGACAGGGGGCCTTACAATGAGCAGTTCTTC
>.|TRBV7-2|TRBJ2-1|many
CASSLEGLSYNEQFF
TGTGCCAGCAGCTTAGAGGGACTGTCCTACAATGAGCAGTTCTTC
>.|TRBV15|TRBJ1-1|many
CATSLSGNTEAFF
TGTGCCACCAGCTTATCGGGGAACACTGAAGCTTTCTTT
>TRBD2|TRBV6-1|TRBJ2-5|many
CASSELAGGQETQYF
TGTGCCAGCAGTGAACTAGCGGGGGGGCAAGAGACCCAGTACTTC
>TRBD1|TRBV4-1|TRBJ2-1|many
CASSQAHRGQGAEQFF
TGCGCCAGCAGCCAAGCCCATCGGGGGCAGGGGGCCGAGCAGTTCTTC
>.|TRBV6-5|TRBJ1-3|many
CASSYSGNSGNTIYF
TGTGCCAGCAGTTACTCGGGGAACTCTGGAAACACCATATATTTT
>.|TRBV7-9|TRBJ2-2|.
CASSLHSGGTGELFF
TGTGCCAGCAGCTTACACTCGGGTGGCACCGGGGAGCTGTTTTTT
>.|TRBV20-1|TRBJ2-1|many
CSARTGRTYNEQFF
TGCAGTGCTAGGACAGGTAGGACCTACAATGAGCAGTTCTTC
>.|TRBV25-1|TRBJ1-3|many
CASSTGLGGNTIYF
TGTGCCAGCAGTACGGGCTTGGGTGGAAACACCATATATTTT
>.|TRBV10-2|TRBJ2-7|many
CASKTVRSYEQYF
TGCGCCAGCAAGACCGTCCGCTCCTACGAGCAGTACTTC
>TRBD1|TRBV7-9|TRBJ1-2|many
CASSLGAGGEFGYTF
TGTGCCAGCAGCTTAGGAGCAGGGGGAGAGTTTGGCTACACCTTC